These 21 T cell receptor beta chains came from one sample sequenced in a study of blood T cell repertoires in COVID-19. Here immunoSEQ multiplex PCR was the method, and the copy in TCRdb shows in-frame clones only, minus some. The sample comprises about 250,000 clones, over 90% of which are singletons, and around 0.9% rests with the top ten. Sequencing input: peripheral blood. The receptors derive from a man aged 25 to 40 with COVID-19, enrolled during active disease.

The V and J genes are TRBV11-1 and TRBJ1-1; 8 positions agree with TRBD1. Germline CDR1 and CDR2: SGHAT and FQDESV (reference sequence). J was trimmed by 7 bases and V by 5 bases; bases with no gene match: 3. This CDR3 is built from 12 residues. Here the CDR3 reads CASSPGTGEAFF. CDR3 in DNA: TGTGCCAGCAGCCCAGGGACAGGTGAAGCTTTCTTT. Full variable domain (missing parts from reference TRBV11-1 and TRBJ1-1): EAEVAQSPRYKITEKSQAVAFWCDPISGHATLYWYRQILGQGPELLVQFQDESVVDDSQLPKDRFSAERLKGVDSTLKIQPAELGDSAMYLCASSPGTGEAFFGQGTRLTVV.

V gene TRBV6-5 combines with J gene TRBJ1-3; D not resolved. Trimming stripped 0 bases from V and 2 bases from J, with 8 bases between. Germline CDR1 MNHEY, CDR2 SVGAGI. The CDR3 is 15 residues long. The CDR3 coding sequence is TGTGCCAGCAGTTACTCGGTCGGGACTGGAAACACCATATATTTT. It specifies CASSYSVGTGNTIYF.

The rearrangement uses TRBV19 and TRBJ1-1; 9 bases are shared with TRBD1. The junction had 8 bases not matched to a gene; V was cut back by 7 bases and J by 5 bases. The germline CDR1 and CDR2 sequences are LNHDA and SQIVND (reference sequence). This CDR3 has 14 residues. The CDR3, as DNA: TGTGCCAGTATCACAGGGGGCCCGGTTACTGAAGCTTTCTTT. Its protein product is CASITGGPVTEAFF.

CDR3 protein: CASRWGVGGHNEQFF. For the CDR3, the DNA is TGTGCCAGCAGGTGGGGAGTCGGGGGGCACAATGAGCAGTTCTTC. The chain couples TRBV6-5 to TRBJ2-1, with a possible D match to TRBD2 (7 bases). CDR1 is MNHEY and CDR2 is SVGAGI in the germline V gene. CDR3 length equals 15 residues. V gave up 6 bases and J gave up 5 bases, with 17 bases separating them.

This clone has more than one count but fewer than ten. The gene calls are TRBV7-9 and TRBJ1-1; no firm D call. The germline V gene encodes CDR1 SEHNR and CDR2 FQNEAQ (reference sequence). Trimming stripped 1 base from V and 4 bases from J, with 10 bases between. This CDR3 region has 14 residues. The CDR3 is CASSLEQVTTEAFF. For the CDR3, the DNA is TGTGCCAGCAGCTTAGAGCAAGTTACCACTGAAGCTTTCTTT.

The V call is TRBV3-1 (or the pseudogene TRBV3-2), the J call TRBJ1-2; weak D call: TRBD1 (6 bases). There are 16 residues in the CDR3. Looked up from germline, CDR1 is LGHDT and CDR2 is YNNKEL (reference sequence). Trimming cost V 0 bases and J 3 bases, with 14 bases left between them. The CDR3 nucleotides read TGTGCCAGCAGCCAAGATTGGAAGGGGGGGCACTATGGCTACACCTTC. It yields the protein CASSQDWKGGHYGYTF.

J is TRBJ1-4 and V is TRBV19, with 8 bases that match TRBD1. The CDR3 contains 14 residues. The germline CDR1 and CDR2 sequences are LNHDA and SQIVND (reference sequence). The trim removed 7 bases at V and 8 bases at J, leaving 9 bases unmatched. This CDR3 is CASTLDRGGEKLFF. CDR3 nucleotide sequence: TGTGCCAGTACCCTAGACAGGGGCGGAGAAAAACTGTTTTTT.

The chain has TRBV24-1 and TRBJ1-2; 11 nucleotides align to TRBD1. Germline values: CDR1 KGHDR, CDR2 SFDVKD. V lost 7 bases and J lost 7; bases outside the gene matches: 4. The CDR3 runs 13 residues. CDR3 sequence reads: CATRDRGQAGYTF. CDR3 coding DNA: TGTGCCACCAGGGACAGGGGGCAGGCTGGCTACACCTTC.

The chain carries TRBV7-9 and TRBJ1-2; no clear D. The V gene lost 4 bases and the J gene lost 7 bases, with 22 bases spanning the gap. The CDR3 extends over 16 amino acids. The V gene's germline CDR1 is SEHNR and CDR2 FQNEAQ (reference sequence). As DNA, the CDR3 is TGTGCCAGCAGCTCTAAAGCGGGCCAACTACCCCCTGGCTACACCTTC. It codes for CASSSKAGQLPPGYTF.

This clone was counted once. The chain carries TRBV2 and TRBJ2-1; TRBD2 agrees at 7 bases. After removal of 4 bases from V and 3 bases from J, the junction contained 6 bases not matched to a gene. Germline assignment: CDR1 SNHLY and CDR2 FYNNEI. The CDR3 totals 15 residues. CDR3 nucleotide sequence: TGTGCCAGCAGTGGGTCTCGGGGGGACTACAATGAGCAGTTCTTC. Translating it yields CASSGSRGDYNEQFF.

The J gene is TRBJ2-7, the V gene TRBV6-5; D gene uncertain. Trimming took 4 bases from V and 5 from J, leaving 6 bases between them. Looked up from germline, CDR1 is MNHEY and CDR2 is SVGAGI. The CDR3 is 11 amino acids. The CDR3 DNA reads as TGTGCCAGCAGTTTGTCGGACGAGCAGTACTTC. Its translation is CASSLSDEQYF.

The chain recombines TRBV19 with TRBJ1-2; a weak D match, TRBD1 (5 bases). CDR3 length: 15 amino acids. The germline gives CDR1 LNHDA, CDR2 SQIVND (reference sequence). Trimming stripped 5 bases from V and 2 bases from J, with 15 bases between. The chain's CDR3 is CASSGRPTGNYGYTF. DNA of the CDR3: TGTGCCAGTAGTGGCCGGCCAACAGGAAACTATGGCTACACCTTC. Combining the CDR3 with reference TRBV19 and TRBJ1-2 gives the whole variable domain DGGITQSPKYLFRKEGQNVTLSCEQNLNHDAMYWYRQDPGQGLRLIYYSQIVNDFQKGDIAEGYSVSREKKESFPLTVTSAQKNPTAFYLCASSGRPTGNYGYTFGSGTRLTVV.

J is TRBJ1-4 and V is TRBV7-9; D may be TRBD1 (5 bases). Germline V gives CDR1 SEHNR, CDR2 FQNEAQ (reference sequence). V dropped 5 bases and J dropped 0 bases, with 19 bases sitting between them. The CDR3 length is 18 residues. The CDR3 loop is CASSPRGEGSATNEKLFF. CDR3 sequence (DNA): TGTGCCAGCAGCCCACGGGGGGAAGGGAGTGCAACTAATGAAAAACTGTTTTTT.

The chain is built from TRBV6-5 and TRBJ1-6; no clear D. This CDR3 is built from 13 residues. Germline loops: CDR1 MNHEY, CDR2 SVGAGI. The ends were cut back, 6 bases at V and 7 bases at J, with 10 bases in the middle. The CDR3 loop is CASSPDRNSPLHF. The CDR3 DNA reads as TGTGCCAGCAGCCCCGATCGGAATTCACCCCTCCACTTT.

This chain joins TRBV6-5 and TRBJ1-4; the D gene is possibly TRBD1 (6 bases). Germline values: CDR1 MNHEY, CDR2 SVGAGI. The ends were cut back, 4 bases at V and 10 bases at J, with 10 bases in the middle. This CDR3 spans 12 amino acids. The CDR3 region is CASSSTGGKLFF. In DNA, the CDR3 is TGTGCCAGCAGTTCGACAGGCGGAAAACTGTTTTTT.

The CDR3 loop is CASMDRVNTEAFF. The CDR3 DNA reads TGTGCCAGTATGGACAGGGTTAACACTGAAGCTTTCTTT. This chain joins TRBV19 and TRBJ1-1, with 8 bases that match TRBD1. This CDR3 region has 13 residues. CDR1 is LNHDA, CDR2 SQIVND, per germline (reference sequence). The V gene end was trimmed by 7 bases and the J gene end by 2 bases; junction bases not matched to a gene: 3.

The chain carries TRBV3-1 (or the pseudogene TRBV3-2) and TRBJ1-5; a possible D gene is TRBD1 (5 bases). V gave up 0 bases and J gave up 6 bases, with 12 bases separating them. From germline, CDR1 is LGHDT and CDR2 YNNKEL (reference sequence). The CDR3 length is 15 residues. CDR3 residues: CASSQDTGFGQPQHF. CDR3 sequence (DNA): TGTGCCAGCAGCCAAGATACAGGTTTCGGTCAGCCCCAGCATTTT.

This clone has just one count. The V call is TRBV10-3, the J call TRBJ1-2, with 8 bases aligning to TRBD1. This CDR3 is built from 15 residues. In germline, CDR1 is ENHRY, CDR2 SYGVKD. V lost 6 bases to trimming and J lost 2 bases; unmatched junction nucleotides: 8. The CDR3 nucleotides read TGTGCCATCAGATGGGGACAGGCGGTAAACTATGGCTACACCTTC. Encoded protein: CAIRWGQAVNYGYTF.

The chain combines TRBV5-1 with TRBJ2-2; 7 nucleotides line up with TRBD2. J lost 1 base, V lost 0 bases, and 6 bases had no gene match. The CDR3 is 17 residues long. Germline loops: CDR1 SGHRS, CDR2 YFSETQ. CDR3 bases: TGCGCCAGCAGCTTGGCCGATGGCGGGGGGAACACCGGGGAGCTGTTTTTT. Protein: CASSLADGGGNTGELFF.

V gene TRBV7-9 combines with J gene TRBJ1-6; D gene ambiguous. Germline CDR1 reads SEHNR; CDR2 reads FQNEAQ (reference sequence). This CDR3 region has 13 residues. V lost 1 base to trimming and J lost 7 bases, with 5 bases between them. DNA for the CDR3: TGTGCCAGCAGCTTAGATCAGAATTCACCCCTCCACTTT. Residues: CASSLDQNSPLHF.

The chain links TRBV19 to TRBJ1-1; 7 positions agree with TRBD1. Looked up from germline, CDR1 is LNHDA and CDR2 is SQIVND (reference sequence). There are 15 residues in the CDR3. Trimming took 0 bases from V and 5 from J; bases not matched to a gene: 6. The CDR3: CASSIDTGAKTEAFF. In DNA, the CDR3 is TGTGCCAGTAGTATAGATACAGGGGCGAAAACTGAAGCTTTCTTT.